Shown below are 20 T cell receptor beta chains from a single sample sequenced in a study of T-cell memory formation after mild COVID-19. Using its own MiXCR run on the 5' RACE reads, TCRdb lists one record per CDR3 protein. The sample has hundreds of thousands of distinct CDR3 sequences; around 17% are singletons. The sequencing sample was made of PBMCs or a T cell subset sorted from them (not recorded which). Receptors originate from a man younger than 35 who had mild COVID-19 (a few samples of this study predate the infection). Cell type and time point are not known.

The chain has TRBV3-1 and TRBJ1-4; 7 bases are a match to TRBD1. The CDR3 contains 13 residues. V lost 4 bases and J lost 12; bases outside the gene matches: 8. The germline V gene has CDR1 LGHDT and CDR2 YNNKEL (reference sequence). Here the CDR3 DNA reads TGTGCCAGCAGCCGGGGAGGGGGCCGGGAACTGTTTTTT. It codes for CASSRGGGRELFF. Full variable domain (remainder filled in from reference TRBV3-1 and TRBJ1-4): DTAVSQTPKYLVTQMGNDKSIKCEQNLGHDTMYWYKQDSKKFLKIMFSYNNKELIINETVPNRFSPKSPDKAHLNLHINSLELGDSAVYFCASSRGGGRELFFGSGTQLSVL.

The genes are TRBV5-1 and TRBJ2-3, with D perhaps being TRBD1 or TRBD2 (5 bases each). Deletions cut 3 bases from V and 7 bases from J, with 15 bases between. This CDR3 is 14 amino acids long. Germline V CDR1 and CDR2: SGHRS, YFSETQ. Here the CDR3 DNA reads TGCGCCAGCAGCTCCGGGACGCCGGGAAATACGCAGTATTTT. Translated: CASSSGTPGNTQYF.

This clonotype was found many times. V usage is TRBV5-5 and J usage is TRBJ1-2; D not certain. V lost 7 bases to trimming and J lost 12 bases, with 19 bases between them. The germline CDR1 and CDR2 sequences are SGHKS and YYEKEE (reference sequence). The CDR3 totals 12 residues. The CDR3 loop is CASGIFGGVDTF. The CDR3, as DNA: TGTGCCAGCGGGATATTCGGAGGTGTGGACACCTTC.

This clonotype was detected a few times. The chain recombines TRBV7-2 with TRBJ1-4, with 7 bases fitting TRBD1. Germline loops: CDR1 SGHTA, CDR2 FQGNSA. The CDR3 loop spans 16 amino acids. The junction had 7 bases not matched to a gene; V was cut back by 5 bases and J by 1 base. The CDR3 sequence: CASSPYYRGTNEKLFF. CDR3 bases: TGTGCCAGCAGCCCATATTACAGGGGAACTAATGAAAAACTGTTTTTT.

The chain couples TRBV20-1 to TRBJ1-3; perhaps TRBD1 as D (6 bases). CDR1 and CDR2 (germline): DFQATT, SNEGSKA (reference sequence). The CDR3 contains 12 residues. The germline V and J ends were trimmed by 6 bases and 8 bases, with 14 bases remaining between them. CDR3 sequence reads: CSATQGQYTIYF. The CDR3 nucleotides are TGCAGTGCGACCCAGGGGCAATACACCATATATTTT.

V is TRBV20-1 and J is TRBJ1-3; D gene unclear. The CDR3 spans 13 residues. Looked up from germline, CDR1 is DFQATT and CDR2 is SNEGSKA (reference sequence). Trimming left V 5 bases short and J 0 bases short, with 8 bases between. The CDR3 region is CSAYWNSGNTIYF. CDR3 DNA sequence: TGCAGTGCTTACTGGAACTCTGGAAACACCATATATTTT.

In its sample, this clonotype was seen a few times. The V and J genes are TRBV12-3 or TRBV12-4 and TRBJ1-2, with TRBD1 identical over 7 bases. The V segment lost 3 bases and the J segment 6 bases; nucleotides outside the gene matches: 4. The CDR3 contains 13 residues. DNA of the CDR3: TGTGCCAGCAGTTTTAGAGGGGGCGATGGCTACACCTTC. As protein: CASSFRGGDGYTF.

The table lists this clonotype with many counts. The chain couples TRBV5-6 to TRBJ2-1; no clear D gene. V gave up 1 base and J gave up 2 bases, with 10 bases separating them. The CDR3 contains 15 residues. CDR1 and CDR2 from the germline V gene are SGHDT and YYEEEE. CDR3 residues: CASSLRPGAYNEQFF. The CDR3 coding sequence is TGTGCCAGCAGCTTGCGTCCAGGAGCCTACAATGAGCAGTTCTTC.

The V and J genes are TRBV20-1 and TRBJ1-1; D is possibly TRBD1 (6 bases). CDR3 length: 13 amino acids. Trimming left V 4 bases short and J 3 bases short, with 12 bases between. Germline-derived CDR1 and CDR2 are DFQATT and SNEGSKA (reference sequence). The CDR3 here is CSATRDKDTEAFF. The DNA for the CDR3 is TGCAGTGCTACCCGGGACAAGGACACTGAAGCTTTCTTT.

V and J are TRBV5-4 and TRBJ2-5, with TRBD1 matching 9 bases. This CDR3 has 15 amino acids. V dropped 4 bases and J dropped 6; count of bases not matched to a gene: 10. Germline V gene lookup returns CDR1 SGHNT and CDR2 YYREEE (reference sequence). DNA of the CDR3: TGTGCCAGCAGCATCCCGGGACAGGGAACCCAGACCCAGTACTTC. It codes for CASSIPGQGTQTQYF. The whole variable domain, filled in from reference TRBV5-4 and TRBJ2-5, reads ETGVTQSPTHLIKTRGQQVTLRCSSQSGHNTVSWYQQALGQGPQFIFQYYREEENGRGNFPPRFSGLQFPNYSSELNVNALELDDSALYLCASSIPGQGTQTQYFGPGTRLLVL.

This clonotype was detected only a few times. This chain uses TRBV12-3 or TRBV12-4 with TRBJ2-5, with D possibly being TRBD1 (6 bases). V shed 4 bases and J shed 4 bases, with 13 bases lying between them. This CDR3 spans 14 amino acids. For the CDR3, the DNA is TGTGCCAGCAGTTGGTCGACAGGCCCAGAGACCCAGTACTTC. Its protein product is CASSWSTGPETQYF.

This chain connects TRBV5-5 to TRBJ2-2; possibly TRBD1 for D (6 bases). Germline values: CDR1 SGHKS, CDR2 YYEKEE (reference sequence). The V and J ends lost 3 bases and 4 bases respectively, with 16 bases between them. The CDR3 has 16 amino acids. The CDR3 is CASSSPGQGITGELFF. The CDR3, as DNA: TGTGCCAGCAGCTCCCCCGGGCAGGGGATCACCGGGGAGCTGTTTTTT.

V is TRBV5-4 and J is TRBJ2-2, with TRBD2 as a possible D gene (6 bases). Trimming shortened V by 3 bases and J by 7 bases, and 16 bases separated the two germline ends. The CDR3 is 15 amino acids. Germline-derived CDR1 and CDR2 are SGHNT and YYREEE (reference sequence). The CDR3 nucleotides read TGTGCCAGCAGCTCGGGGACTTCACGGGTCGGGGAGCTGTTTTTT. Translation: CASSSGTSRVGELFF.

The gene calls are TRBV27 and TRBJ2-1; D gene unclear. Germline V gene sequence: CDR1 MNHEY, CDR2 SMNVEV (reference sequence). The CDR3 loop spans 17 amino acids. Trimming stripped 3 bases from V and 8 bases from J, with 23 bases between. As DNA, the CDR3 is TGTGCCAGCAGTTTGGCCCCGCCGAAGCACAGTGCCGATGAGCAGTTCTTC. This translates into CASSLAPPKHSADEQFF.

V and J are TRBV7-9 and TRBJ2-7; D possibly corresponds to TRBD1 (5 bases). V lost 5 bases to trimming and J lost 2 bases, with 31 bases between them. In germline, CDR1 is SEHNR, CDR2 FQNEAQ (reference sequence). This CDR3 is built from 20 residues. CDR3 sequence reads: CASSLKAREGALISPYEQYF. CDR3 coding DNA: TGTGCCAGCAGCCTCAAGGCTCGTGAAGGGGCCCTAATTTCCCCCTACGAGCAGTACTTC.

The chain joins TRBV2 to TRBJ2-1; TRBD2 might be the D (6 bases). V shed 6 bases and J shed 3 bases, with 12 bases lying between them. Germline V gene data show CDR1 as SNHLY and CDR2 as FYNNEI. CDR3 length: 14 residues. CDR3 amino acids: CASRGTVSYNEQFF. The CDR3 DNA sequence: TGTGCCAGCAGGGGGACTGTGAGCTACAATGAGCAGTTCTTC.

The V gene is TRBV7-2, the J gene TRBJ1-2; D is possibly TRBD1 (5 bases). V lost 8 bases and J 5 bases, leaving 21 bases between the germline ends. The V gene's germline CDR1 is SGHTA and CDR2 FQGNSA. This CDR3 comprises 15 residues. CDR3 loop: CASSVWGVDGYGYTF. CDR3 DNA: TGTGCCAGCTCGGTGTGGGGGGTTGACGGTTATGGCTACACCTTC.

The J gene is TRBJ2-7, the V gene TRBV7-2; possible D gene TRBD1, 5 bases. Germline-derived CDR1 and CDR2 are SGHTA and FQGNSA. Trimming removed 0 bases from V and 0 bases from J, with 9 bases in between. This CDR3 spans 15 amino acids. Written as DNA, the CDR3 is TGTGCCAGCAGCTTAGCGGGGCTAAGCTCCTACGAGCAGTACGTC. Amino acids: CASSLAGLSSYEQYV.

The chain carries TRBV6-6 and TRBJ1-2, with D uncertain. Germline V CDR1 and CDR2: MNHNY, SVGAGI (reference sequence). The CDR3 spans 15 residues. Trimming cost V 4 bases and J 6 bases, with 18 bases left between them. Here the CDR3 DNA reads TGTGCCAGCAGTTCTTCTAACCCCGTTTGGGATGGCTACACCTTC. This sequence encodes CASSSSNPVWDGYTF.

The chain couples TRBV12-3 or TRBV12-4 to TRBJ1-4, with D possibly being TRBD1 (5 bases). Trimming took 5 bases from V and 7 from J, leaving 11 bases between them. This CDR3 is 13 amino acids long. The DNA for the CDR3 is TGTGCCAGCAGTCAGGGCATAGGTGAAAAACTGTTTTTT. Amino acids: CASSQGIGEKLFF.